This TCR beta chain was recorded in a study of T cells after posttransplantation cyclophosphamide. Study-wide points: Recipient CMV seropositivity and CMV reactivation strongly tracked TRB clonality. Blood and skin or GI T cell repertoires showed limited TRB overlap.

The sample holds many counts of this clone. What it binds is not known. The repertoire was sequenced with immunoSEQ multiplex PCR; TCRdb's copy has only in-frame clones and lacks some. The sample has more than 30,000 clones, none seen only once; the top ten hold approximately 1.1%. Sequenced sample: PBMCs. The receptor comes from a girl aged 5-17 years in good health, CMV-negative, and a related stem cell transplant donor.

CDR3 nucleotides: TGTGCCAGCTCACCGTTCCCCCTGAGCTTAACCTACGAGCAGTACTTC. Translating it yields CASSPFPLSLTYEQYF. This sequence joins TRBV18 and TRBJ2-7; no clear D. This CDR3 region has 16 residues. The V gene's germline CDR1 is KGHSH and CDR2 LQKENI. Trimming stripped 3 bases from V and 2 bases from J, with 17 bases between.